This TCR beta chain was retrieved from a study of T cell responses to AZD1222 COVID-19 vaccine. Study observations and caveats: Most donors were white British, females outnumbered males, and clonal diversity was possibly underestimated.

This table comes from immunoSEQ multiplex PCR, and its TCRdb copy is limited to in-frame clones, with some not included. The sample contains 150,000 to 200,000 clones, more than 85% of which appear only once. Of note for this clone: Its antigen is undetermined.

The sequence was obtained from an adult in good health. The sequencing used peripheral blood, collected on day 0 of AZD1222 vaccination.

This CDR3 is CASSPRGTTNEKLFF. CDR3 in DNA: TGTGCCAGCAGCCCGCGCGGTACAACTAATGAAAAACTGTTTTTT. This chain links TRBV7-9 with TRBJ1-4, with unresolved D. V lost 5 bases to trimming and J lost 0 bases, with 10 bases between them. This CDR3 is 15 amino acids long. Germline loops: CDR1 SEHNR, CDR2 FQNEAQ (reference sequence). Combining the CDR3 with reference TRBV7-9 and TRBJ1-4 gives the whole variable domain DTGVSQNPRHKITKRGQNVTFRCDPISEHNRLYWYRQTLGQGPEFLTYFQNEAQLEKSRLLSDRFSAERPKGSFSTLEIQRTEQGDSAMYLCASSPRGTTNEKLFFGSGTQLSVL.